The present T cell receptor (beta chain) was sequenced within a study of cytomegalovirus exposure and HLA in healthy donors. The PCR used 60 Vbeta and 13 Jbeta primers. Clones were sequenced by immunoSEQ multiplex PCR, and TCRdb holds only the in-frame ones, with some missing. The table shows approximately 120,000 clones, with 80% occurring only once. Germline V gives CDR1 LNHDA, CDR2 SQIVND (reference sequence). Trimming removed 7 bases from V and 4 bases from J, with 13 bases in between. The CDR3 covers 13 residues. V and J are TRBV19 and TRBJ2-5; D is unresolved. The clonotype originates from a man in his thirties or forties in good health and CMV-seropositive. The sample consisted of PBMCs. As DNA, the CDR3 is TGTGCCAGTAATTTAGGCGGCCCAGAGACCCAGTACTTC. This codes for CASNLGGPETQYF.